This passage covers 6 T cell receptor beta chains from one sample sequenced in a study of T cell repertoires in cytomegalovirus infection. Via MiXCR, TCRdb re-called the reads, giving one row per CDR3 protein. The sample records approximately 600,000 distinct CDR3 sequences, around two fifths being singletons. These TCRs are of unknown antigen specificity. The material sequenced was cultured PBMCs, taken from culture after CMV antigen stimulation. The receptors originated from a human donor in good health (CMV status not recorded). Some clones in this sample may be carry-over from other donors' samples.

This clonotype was seen only a few times. The chain links TRBV12-3 or TRBV12-4 to TRBJ2-3; 8 positions match TRBD1. CDR3 length: 18 amino acids. The V segment lost 1 base and the J segment 0 bases; nucleotides outside the gene matches: 9. The CDR3 DNA sequence: TGTGCCAGCAGTTTAGATCCAGGGGGCTCCCCCAGCACAGATACGCAGTATTTT. It translates to CASSLDPGGSPSTDTQYF.

The V gene is TRBV24-1, the J gene TRBJ2-2, with D perhaps matching TRBD2 (5 bases). The length of the CDR3 is 13 residues. The germline V and J ends were trimmed by 9 bases and 7 bases, with 14 bases remaining between them. The germline V gene has CDR1 KGHDR and CDR2 SFDVKD. The CDR3 protein is CATSPDGGGELFF. The CDR3 DNA is TGTGCCACCTCCCCTGATGGAGGCGGGGAGCTGTTTTTT.

The V and J genes are TRBV7-6 and TRBJ2-2; D might be TRBD2 (5 bases). The CDR3 has 17 residues. Germline CDR1 SGHVS, CDR2 FNYEAQ. Between the trimmed V and J ends, which lost 5 bases and 3 bases, there was a span of 19 bases. DNA of the CDR3: TGTGCCAGCAGCATGGGAGATCCCAATACTTACACCGGGGAGCTGTTTTTT. Translating gives CASSMGDPNTYTGELFF.

This clonotype was counted only a few times. The chain couples TRBV7-2 to TRBJ2-3; 7 bases agree with TRBD2. V trimming: 5 bases; J trimming: 1 base; junction bases outside the gene matches: 12. Germline-derived CDR1 and CDR2 are SGHTA and FQGNSA. The CDR3 length is 17 residues. Here the CDR3 DNA reads TGTGCCAGCAGCCCACCCCCGGGGAGCGGGGGCACAGATACGCAGTATTTT. It specifies CASSPPPGSGGTDTQYF.

V and J are TRBV10-3 and TRBJ1-4; D may be TRBD1 (6 bases). The ends were cut back, 11 bases at V and 2 bases at J, with 12 bases in the middle. Germline-derived CDR1 and CDR2 are ENHRY and SYGVKD. The CDR3 contains 13 residues. In nucleotides, the CDR3 is TGTGCCGGCTACAGGGCCACTAATGAAAAACTGTTTTTT. This gives the protein CAGYRATNEKLFF.

The CDR3 region has the DNA TGTGCCAGCAGCTTAATGGGTTGGACGCCTGAAGCTTTCTTT. Its protein is CASSLMGWTPEAFF. The rearrangement joins TRBV7-9 to TRBJ1-1; no firm D call. Germline values: CDR1 SEHNR, CDR2 FQNEAQ (reference sequence). Trimming left V 2 bases short and J 6 bases short, with 13 bases between. This CDR3 has 14 residues.